A single sample gave rise to the 30 T cell receptor beta chains below, sequenced in a study of beta chain features in type 1 diabetes (dated by TCRdb to between 2017 and 2018). The library was obtained by the immunoSEQ multiplex PCR assay. All of the isolated RNA was reverse transcribed with the High Capacity cDNA Reverse Transcription Kit, so expressed TCRB transcripts were sequenced. TCRdb limited this immuneACCESS table to in-frame rearrangements with V and J called. A share of clones is missing; checked studies link under half to unresolved V genes, and the rest is unexplained. Counted in this sample were hundreds of thousands of clones; roughly 17% of them appeared once. Of the sample, 0.02% to 0.025% is held by the ten largest clones. The sequenced sample consisted of naive CD4+ T cells from blood. Reading the label with the study, this specimen's cell subset or site is: true naive CD4+ T cells. Every receptor here comes from a woman between 18 and 29 years old in good health.

This clone was counted a single time. The chain links TRBV9 to TRBJ2-7, with D uncertain. The V gene's germline CDR1 is SGDLS and CDR2 YYNGEE. This CDR3 has 17 amino acids. Trimming cost V 1 base and J 5 bases, with 22 bases left between them. CDR3 in amino acids: CASSVRAVRAVRNEQYF. In DNA form, the CDR3 reads TGTGCCAGCAGCGTACGAGCAGTTCGGGCCGTTCGTAACGAGCAGTACTTC.

This clone was detected only a few times. This sequence joins TRBV28 and TRBJ1-2, with D perhaps matching TRBD1 (6 bases). V dropped 7 bases and J dropped 4 bases, with 16 bases sitting between them. Germline V gene data show CDR1 as MDHEN and CDR2 as SYDVKM. CDR3 size: 14 residues. The CDR3 coding sequence is TGTGCCAGCAAGGAGGGGGGAGATTCCTATGGCTACACCTTC. Amino acids: CASKEGGDSYGYTF.

The V gene is TRBV19, the J gene TRBJ2-3, with no clear D. The CDR3 has 14 amino acids. Germline V gives CDR1 LNHDA, CDR2 SQIVND (reference sequence). V was pared by 7 bases and J by 3 bases, with 14 bases between. The CDR3 sequence: CASTPSWKTDTQYF. In DNA, the CDR3 is TGTGCCAGTACGCCTAGTTGGAAAACAGATACGCAGTATTTT.

The CDR3 loop is CASSPRTSGSAVETQYF. CDR3 nucleotides: TGTGCCAGCTCACCCCGGACTAGCGGGAGCGCGGTGGAGACCCAGTACTTC. The chain combines TRBV18 with TRBJ2-5; 13 positions match TRBD2. CDR1 is KGHSH, CDR2 LQKENI, per germline. V lost 3 bases to trimming and J lost 5 bases; unmatched junction nucleotides: 9. This CDR3 region has 17 residues. Based on the CDR3 plus reference TRBV18 and TRBJ2-5, the full variable domain is NAGVMQNPRHLVRRRGQEARLRCSPMKGHSHVYWYRQLPEEGLKFMVYLQKENIIDESGMPKERFSAEFPKEGPSILRIQQVVRGDSAAYFCASSPRTSGSAVETQYFGPGTRLLVL.

This clone has just a few counts. This sequence joins TRBV5-4 and TRBJ2-7; 9 positions match TRBD2. Germline V CDR1 and CDR2: SGHNT, YYREEE (reference sequence). V lost 4 bases, J lost 5 bases, and 10 bases stayed unmatched. The length of the CDR3 is 15 residues. CDR3 in amino acids: CASSPRREGRDEQYF. CDR3 nucleotides: TGTGCCAGCAGCCCACGGCGGGAGGGCCGGGACGAGCAGTACTTC.

This clone was counted a few times. The chain combines TRBV6-5 with TRBJ1-4; no clear D. In germline, CDR1 is MNHEY, CDR2 SVGAGI. There are 14 residues in the CDR3. Trimming removed 5 bases at V and 1 base at J, with 8 bases between. The DNA of the CDR3 is TGTGCCAGCAGTGCCGGGGTAACTAATGAAAAACTGTTTTTT. It specifies CASSAGVTNEKLFF.

The chain's CDR3 is CASSLGTSVNYEQYF. The CDR3 nucleotides read TGTGCCAGCAGCTTAGGTACATCTGTTAACTACGAGCAGTACTTC. The chain couples TRBV7-2 to TRBJ2-7, with D hard to call. The ends were cut back, 1 base at V and 3 bases at J, with 13 bases in the middle. Germline V lookup: CDR1 SGHTA, CDR2 FQGNSA. This CDR3 has 15 residues.

The rearrangement links TRBV7-2 to TRBJ2-1; no firm D call. Germline V gives CDR1 SGHTA, CDR2 FQGNSA. The CDR3 loop spans 12 amino acids. Trimming pared 4 bases from V and 8 bases from J, leaving 9 bases between. CDR3 nucleotide sequence: TGTGCCAGCAGCTCCCCTGCCCATGAGCAGTTCTTC. This gives the protein CASSSPAHEQFF.

The rearrangement uses TRBV7-8 and TRBJ2-5, with 14 nucleotides matching TRBD2. With 5 bases clipped from V and 5 bases from J, the junction kept 4 bases outside the gene matches. Germline loops: CDR1 SGHVS, CDR2 FQNEAQ. The CDR3 contains 15 residues. CDR3 region: CASSLRLAGGETQYF. The DNA for the CDR3 is TGTGCCAGCAGCCTCCGACTAGCGGGAGGGGAGACCCAGTACTTC.

The chain combines TRBV5-1 with TRBJ2-7; 8 nucleotides match TRBD2. J gave up 6 bases and V 3 bases, and 8 bases lay outside the gene matches. CDR1 SGHRS and CDR2 YFSETQ come from the germline V gene. The CDR3 totals 14 residues. CDR3 sequence reads: CASSWTAGAGEQYF. Written as DNA, the CDR3 is TGCGCCAGCAGCTGGACAGCGGGAGCAGGCGAGCAGTACTTC.

This clone was seen only a few times. V usage is TRBV18 and J usage is TRBJ2-7, with TRBD1 matching 8 bases. CDR3 length equals 16 residues. Per the germline V gene, CDR1 is KGHSH and CDR2 is LQKENI. The V gene end was trimmed by 2 bases and the J gene end by 6 bases; junction bases not matched to a gene: 12. The CDR3 region has the DNA TGTGCCAGCTCACCAAGGGGACAGGCCCTCCCCAGCGAGCAGTACTTC. Translated: CASSPRGQALPSEQYF.

The chain combines TRBV7-9 with TRBJ2-7, with D perhaps matching TRBD2 (6 bases). Germline loops: CDR1 SEHNR, CDR2 FQNEAQ (reference sequence). V lost 1 base to trimming and J lost 0 bases, with 13 bases between them. The CDR3 has 16 amino acids. CDR3 region: CASSLGPRGSSYEQYF. The CDR3 nucleotides read TGTGCCAGCAGCTTAGGACCACGGGGGAGCTCCTACGAGCAGTACTTC. The full variable domain, in which reference TRBV7-9 and TRBJ2-7 provide the parts outside the CDR3, is DTGVSQNPRHKITKRGQNVTFRCDPISEHNRLYWYRQTLGQGPEFLTYFQNEAQLEKSRLLSDRFSAERPKGSFSTLEIQRTEQGDSAMYLCASSLGPRGSSYEQYFGPGTRLTVT.

This clone was seen a handful of times. This chain links TRBV10-3 with TRBJ2-7; perhaps TRBD2 as D (6 bases). The V and J ends lost 11 bases and 0 bases respectively, with 20 bases between them. This CDR3 region has 15 residues. Germline CDR1 reads ENHRY; CDR2 reads SYGVKD. The CDR3 reads CASRPRGISSYEQYF. Written as DNA, the CDR3 is TGTGCCTCACGTCCCCGCGGGATCAGCTCCTACGAGCAGTACTTC.

V gene TRBV6-5 combines with J gene TRBJ2-7, with D unresolved. The CDR3 consists of 12 residues. CDR1 MNHEY and CDR2 SVGAGI come from the germline V gene. Trimming pared 4 bases from V and 6 bases from J, leaving 10 bases between. The CDR3 region is CASSSRRGEQYF. The DNA of the CDR3 is TGTGCCAGCAGTTCCCGAAGAGGCGAGCAGTACTTC.

This chain's CDR3 is CASSLESFYQETQYF. CDR3 coding DNA: TGCGCCAGCAGCTTGGAATCCTTCTACCAAGAGACCCAGTACTTC. The chain recombines TRBV5-1 with TRBJ2-5, with D unresolved. Looked up from germline, CDR1 is SGHRS and CDR2 is YFSETQ. This CDR3 spans 15 amino acids. V shed 0 bases and J shed 0 bases, with 9 bases lying between them.

This clone was counted only a few times. The rearrangement joins TRBV4-3 to TRBJ1-2, with 8 bases fitting TRBD1. Trimming took 0 bases from V and 6 from J; bases not matched to a gene: 12. The CDR3 totals 17 residues. Germline V gene lookup returns CDR1 LGHNA and CDR2 YSLEER. CDR3 protein: CASSQETGVLTIHGYTF. The CDR3 DNA follows: TGCGCCAGCAGCCAAGAGACAGGGGTCCTGACGATCCATGGCTACACCTTC.

This clone was counted only a few times. The chain employs TRBV14 and TRBJ1-1; D unresolved. CDR1 is SGHDN and CDR2 is FVKESK in the germline V gene. Trimming removed 1 base from V and 1 base from J, with 13 bases in between. The CDR3 is made up of 16 amino acids. This CDR3 reads CASSQGSPARNTEAFF. The DNA for the CDR3 is TGTGCCAGCAGCCAAGGTTCCCCGGCGAGGAACACTGAAGCTTTCTTT.

This chain uses TRBV6-6 with TRBJ2-1; the match to TRBD1 covers 7 bases. The CDR3 loop spans 16 amino acids. The V gene's germline CDR1 is MNHNY and CDR2 SVGAGI (reference sequence). Trimming removed 6 bases from V and 4 bases from J; junction bases left unmatched: 12. CDR3 region: CASRPPRDSPYNEQFF. The CDR3 DNA reads TGTGCCAGCAGACCCCCCCGGGACAGTCCATACAATGAGCAGTTCTTC.

The V gene is TRBV18, the J gene TRBJ2-3; D not resolved. Germline values: CDR1 KGHSH, CDR2 LQKENI. V was pared by 3 bases and J by 4 bases, with 8 bases between. The CDR3 spans 13 residues. The CDR3, as DNA: TGTGCCAGCTCACCCGACGGAGCAGATACGCAGTATTTT. This encodes CASSPDGADTQYF.

In this sample, this clone turned up a few times. The gene calls are TRBV28 and TRBJ1-5; 8 bases match TRBD1. CDR3 length equals 13 residues. V lost 10 bases, J lost 4 bases, and 6 bases stayed unmatched. Germline V lookup: CDR1 MDHEN, CDR2 SYDVKM. This chain's CDR3 is CATKQGVNQPQHF. The CDR3 DNA is TGTGCCACAAAACAGGGGGTAAATCAGCCCCAGCATTTT.

This chain links TRBV7-3 with TRBJ2-1; D perhaps matches TRBD1 (6 bases). Trimming took off 5 bases at V and 3 bases at J, with 14 bases between the two ends. The CDR3 totals 15 residues. Looked up from germline, CDR1 is SGHTA and CDR2 is FQGTGA. In nucleotides, the CDR3 is TGTGCCAGCAGCCTGCCCCAGGGGAACTACAATGAGCAGTTCTTC. Protein sequence: CASSLPQGNYNEQFF.

This clone appeared a few times. V usage is TRBV2 and J usage is TRBJ2-2; D possibly uses TRBD1 or TRBD2 (5 bases each). V lost 6 bases, J lost 6 bases, and 11 bases lay in between. CDR3 size: 13 residues. Per the germline V gene, CDR1 is SNHLY and CDR2 is FYNNEI. The CDR3 sequence is CASRGTFAGELFF. The CDR3 nucleotides read TGTGCCAGCAGGGGGACGTTCGCCGGGGAGCTGTTTTTT.

This clone was detected only a few times. The V and J genes are TRBV28 and TRBJ1-2; no clear D. Per the germline V gene, CDR1 is MDHEN and CDR2 is SYDVKM. This CDR3 has 15 amino acids. The germline V and J ends were trimmed by 3 bases and 3 bases, with 14 bases remaining between them. The CDR3 sequence: CASSLYTAQYYGYTF. In DNA, the CDR3 is TGTGCCAGCAGTTTGTACACGGCCCAATACTATGGCTACACCTTC.

The CDR3 DNA reads TGTGCCAGCAGCTACCTAAGCGGGGTTCCCTACGAGCAGTACTTC. This gives the protein CASSYLSGVPYEQYF. The rearrangement uses TRBV7-3 and TRBJ2-7; the match to TRBD2 covers 7 bases. The ends lost 4 bases at V and 2 bases at J; junction bases unmatched: 8. Germline values: CDR1 SGHTA, CDR2 FQGTGA. The CDR3 consists of 15 residues.

The genes are TRBV2 and TRBJ2-5, with 7 bases matching TRBD2. Germline lookup yields CDR1 SNHLY and CDR2 FYNNEI. The CDR3 consists of 16 residues. The V segment lost 4 bases and the J segment 5 bases; nucleotides outside the gene matches: 13. The CDR3 nucleotides are TGTGCCAGCAGTGCCATCCGGGCCCAGGGAGGGGAGACCCAGTACTTC. Its translation is CASSAIRAQGGETQYF.

This rearrangement joins TRBV4-3 to TRBJ2-7; 14 bases line up with TRBD2. Per germline, CDR1 LGHNA and CDR2 YSLEER. V dropped 5 bases and J dropped 6; count of bases not matched to a gene: 6. The CDR3 contains 15 residues. CDR3 nucleotides: TGCGCCAGCAGCATCGGGACTAGCGGGAGACCCGAGCAGTACTTC. It yields the protein CASSIGTSGRPEQYF.

This clone was seen more than once but under ten times. The genes are TRBV5-4 and TRBJ2-7; D is perhaps TRBD1 (5 bases). From germline, CDR1 is SGHNT and CDR2 YYREEE (reference sequence). V was clipped by 3 bases and J by 6 bases, with 13 bases between them. CDR3 length: 13 residues. The CDR3 DNA sequence: TGTGCCAGCAGCTCGTGGACATCGCGCGAGCAGTACTTC. Protein: CASSSWTSREQYF.

The chain links TRBV27 to TRBJ2-5; D might be TRBD1 (5 bases). The length of the CDR3 is 15 residues. Trimming removed 6 bases from V and 5 bases from J, with 19 bases in between. CDR1 is MNHEY, CDR2 SMNVEV, per germline (reference sequence). The CDR3 protein is CASRQRGVPRETQYF. The CDR3 coding sequence is TGTGCCAGCAGACAAAGGGGCGTCCCGCGTGAGACCCAGTACTTC.

The chain carries TRBV15 and TRBJ1-2; D is uncertain. Trimming removed 5 bases from V and 3 bases from J, with 10 bases in between. Per the germline V gene, CDR1 is LNHNV and CDR2 is YYDKDF (reference sequence). CDR3 length equals 13 residues. CDR3 in DNA: TGTGCCACCAGCCCAGGTTCGGACTATGGCTACACCTTC. It codes for CATSPGSDYGYTF.

This clone was counted between two and nine times. This sequence joins TRBV7-8 and TRBJ2-2, with 9 positions matching TRBD2. The length of the CDR3 is 19 residues. V shed 0 bases, J shed 7 bases, and the junction held 15 bases outside the gene matches. Germline CDR1 reads SGHVS; CDR2 reads FQNEAQ. DNA of the CDR3: TGTGCCAGCAGCTTAGCGCCTAGCGGGGCGCGATACCGGGGCGGGGAGCTGTTTTTT. It is translated as CASSLAPSGARYRGGELFF.